This entry is about one T cell receptor (beta chain). The data stem from a study of blood T cell repertoires in COVID-19. Study context: Sites in the United States, Italy and Spain provided acute and convalescent COVID-19 samples. The analysed material was cDNA or gDNA that came from T cells, B-cell-depleted T cells, or PBMCs.

From germline, CDR1 is SGHRS and CDR2 YFSETQ. The CDR3 has 14 residues. The V and J ends lost 4 bases and 8 bases, in that order; junction bases with no gene match: 7. Per the study methods: By means of reference gene primer amplification, nucleated cell counts were estimated. The protocol was immunoSEQ multiplex PCR, while the TCRdb copy is restricted to in-frame clones and leaves out a portion. D and trimming come from the DNA, and the V and J calls and clone size come from that table. Seen here are 300,000 or so clones, 85% to 90% observed once, and the top ten hold roughly 1.3%. This chain connects TRBV5-1 to TRBJ1-4; 8 bases map to TRBD1. The TCR originated in a man between 65 and 85 years old with acute or convalescent COVID-19. The sample taken for sequencing was peripheral blood. CDR3 DNA sequence: TGCGCCAGCAGCCCCCTGACAGGGGTCGAAAAACTGTTTTTT. Translated: CASSPLTGVEKLFF.